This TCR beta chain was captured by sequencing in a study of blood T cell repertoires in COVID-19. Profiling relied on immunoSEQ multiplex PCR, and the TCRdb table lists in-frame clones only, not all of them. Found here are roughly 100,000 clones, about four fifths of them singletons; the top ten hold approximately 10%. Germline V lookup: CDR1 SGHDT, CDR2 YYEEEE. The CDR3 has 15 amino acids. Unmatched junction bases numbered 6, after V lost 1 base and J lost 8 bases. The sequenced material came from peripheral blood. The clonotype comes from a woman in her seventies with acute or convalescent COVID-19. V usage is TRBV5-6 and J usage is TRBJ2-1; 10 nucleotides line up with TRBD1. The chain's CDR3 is CASSLTGQGSDEQFF. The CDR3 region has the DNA TGTGCCAGCAGCTTGACGGGACAGGGGAGCGATGAGCAGTTCTTC.